Below, 11 T cell receptor beta chains from the same sample are listed, as sequenced in a study of T cell responses to AZD1222 COVID-19 vaccine. Libraries were prepared by immunoSEQ multiplex PCR; TCRdb keeps only in-frame clonotypes and omits some of them. The data show some 100,000 clones, just under 90% seen once. The material sequenced was peripheral blood, taken on day 0 of AZD1222 vaccination. The origin of the receptors is an adult in good health.

J is TRBJ2-1 and V is TRBV7-7; D is uncertain. CDR1 is SSHAT and CDR2 is FNYEAQ in the germline V gene (reference sequence). Trimming took off 5 bases at V and 4 bases at J, with 12 bases between the two ends. The CDR3 sequence is 14 residues long. CDR3 in DNA: TGTGCCAGCAGCCCAGGAAGTGGTTACAATGAGCAGTTCTTC. It codes for CASSPGSGYNEQFF.

A few counts support this clone. The V call is TRBV27, the J call TRBJ2-7; D perhaps matches TRBD2 (6 bases). CDR1 is MNHEY and CDR2 is SMNVEV in the germline V gene (reference sequence). The CDR3 has 14 residues. V was cut by 2 bases and J by 4 bases, with 12 bases left in between. CDR3: CASSLTGVGYEQYF. The CDR3 coding sequence is TGTGCCAGCAGTTTAACGGGAGTGGGGTACGAGCAGTACTTC.

The chain combines TRBV6-5 with TRBJ2-3, with D hard to call. The V gene lost 2 bases and the J gene lost 0 bases, with 9 bases spanning the gap. The CDR3 spans 15 residues. The germline V gene encodes CDR1 MNHEY and CDR2 SVGAGI. The CDR3 loop reads CASSYNRDSTDTQYF. The CDR3 nucleotides read TGTGCCAGCAGTTACAACAGAGATAGCACAGATACGCAGTATTTT.

The rearrangement uses TRBV2 and TRBJ1-2; tentatively, D is TRBD1 (5 bases). Germline CDR1 SNHLY, CDR2 FYNNEI. The CDR3 length is 13 residues. Trimming shortened V by 3 bases and J by 7 bases, and 12 bases separated the two germline ends. The CDR3 here is CASSELGVSGYTF. CDR3 DNA: TGTGCCAGCAGTGAGCTGGGGGTGAGTGGCTACACCTTC.

The V and J genes are TRBV2 and TRBJ2-3; maybe TRBD2 (5 bases). CDR3 length equals 17 residues. The germline V gene encodes CDR1 SNHLY and CDR2 FYNNEI. Deletions cut 8 bases from V and 0 bases from J, with 21 bases between. CDR3 in amino acids: CASRGRLTGASTDTQYF. DNA for the CDR3: TGTGCCAGCCGGGGAAGACTCACCGGAGCTAGCACAGATACGCAGTATTTT.

CDR3 region: CASSLRGVEGTEAFF. The CDR3 nucleotides are TGTGCCAGCAGCTTGAGGGGGGTGGAGGGCACTGAAGCTTTCTTT. V gene TRBV5-8 combines with J gene TRBJ1-1; D is perhaps TRBD1 (6 bases). There are 15 residues in the CDR3. V lost 1 base, J lost 4 bases, and 14 bases lay in between. Germline V gene sequence: CDR1 SGHTS, CDR2 YDEGEE.

This clone came up a few times. The chain uses TRBV5-8 and TRBJ1-5; 7 nucleotides agree with TRBD1. This CDR3 has 16 amino acids. Germline CDR1 SGHTS, CDR2 YDEGEE. V gave up 4 bases and J gave up 3 bases; unmatched junction bases: 10. The chain's CDR3 is CASSPGTATDNQPQHF. Written as DNA, the CDR3 is TGTGCCAGCAGCCCCGGGACAGCGACGGACAATCAGCCCCAGCATTTT.

The chain uses TRBV4-3 and TRBJ2-7; D gene ambiguous. This CDR3 spans 13 amino acids. Trimming pared 0 bases from V and 4 bases from J, leaving 7 bases between. Germline CDR1 is LGHNA and CDR2 is YSLEER. CDR3 sequence reads: CASSQDMKYEQYF. Written as DNA, the CDR3 is TGCGCCAGCAGCCAAGATATGAAGTACGAGCAGTACTTC.

This clone was seen a single time. V and J are TRBV5-1 and TRBJ2-5; 9 bases agree with TRBD2. This CDR3 is built from 14 residues. Germline assignment: CDR1 SGHRS and CDR2 YFSETQ. The V and J ends lost 7 bases and 5 bases, in that order; junction bases with no gene match: 9. The CDR3: CASFSESGGETQYF. For the CDR3, the DNA is TGCGCCAGCTTCTCCGAGAGCGGGGGGGAGACCCAGTACTTC.

The gene calls are TRBV2 and TRBJ1-5; D possibly corresponds to TRBD1 (5 bases). The CDR3 length is 14 residues. Germline V gene sequence: CDR1 SNHLY, CDR2 FYNNEI. Trimming left V 4 bases short and J 0 bases short, with 7 bases between. The CDR3 nucleotides are TGTGCCAGCAGTGGACAGACTAGCAATCAGCCCCAGCATTTT. Residues: CASSGQTSNQPQHF.

This clone appeared once. This sequence joins TRBV4-2 and TRBJ2-3; 8 positions agree with TRBD2. From germline, CDR1 is LGHNA and CDR2 YNFKEQ. There are 15 residues in the CDR3. Losses at the gene ends were 8 bases for V and 2 bases for J; bases not matched to a gene: 9. The CDR3 bases are TGTGCCAGCGGGCGGGGGGACAAATACACAGATACGCAGTATTTT. Translation gives CASGRGDKYTDTQYF.